This T cell receptor (beta chain) stems from a study of blood T cell repertoires in COVID-19. On the study more broadly: Acute and convalescent COVID-19 samples came from the United States, Italy and Spain. Sample material is recorded as cDNA or gDNA derived from T cells, B-cell-depleted T cells, or PBMCs.

Authors' data handling: From reference gene primer amplification, estimates of nucleated cell counts were derived. Data came from immunoSEQ multiplex PCR; TCRdb stores just in-frame clones and leaves some out. V and J calls and clone size are those listed in that table; D and trimming were worked out from the DNA. The table lists 210,000 or so clones, 80% to 90% of them singletons. This CDR3 comprises 14 residues. V shed 7 bases, J shed 5 bases, and the junction held 8 bases outside the gene matches. Germline CDR1 reads SNHLY; CDR2 reads FYNNEI. The gene calls are TRBV2 and TRBJ2-1; 7 bases are shared with TRBD2. Sequencing was performed on peripheral blood. This TCR derives from a woman aged 50 to 65 with acute or convalescent COVID-19. For the CDR3, the DNA is TGTGCCAGCAAGCGGAAGCTAGCGGACAATGAGCAGTTCTTC. It encodes CASKRKLADNEQFF.